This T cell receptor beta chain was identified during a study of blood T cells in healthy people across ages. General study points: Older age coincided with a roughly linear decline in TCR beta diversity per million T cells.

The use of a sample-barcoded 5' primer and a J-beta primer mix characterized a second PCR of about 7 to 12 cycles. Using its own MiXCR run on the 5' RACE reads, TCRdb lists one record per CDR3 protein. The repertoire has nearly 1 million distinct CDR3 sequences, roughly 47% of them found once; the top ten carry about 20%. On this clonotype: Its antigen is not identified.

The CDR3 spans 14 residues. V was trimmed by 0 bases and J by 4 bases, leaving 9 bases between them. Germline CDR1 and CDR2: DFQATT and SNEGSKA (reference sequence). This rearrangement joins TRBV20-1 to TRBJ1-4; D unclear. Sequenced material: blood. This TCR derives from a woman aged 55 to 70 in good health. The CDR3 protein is CSARDWSGNEKLFF. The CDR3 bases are TGCAGTGCTAGAGATTGGTCGGGTAATGAAAAACTGTTTTTT.